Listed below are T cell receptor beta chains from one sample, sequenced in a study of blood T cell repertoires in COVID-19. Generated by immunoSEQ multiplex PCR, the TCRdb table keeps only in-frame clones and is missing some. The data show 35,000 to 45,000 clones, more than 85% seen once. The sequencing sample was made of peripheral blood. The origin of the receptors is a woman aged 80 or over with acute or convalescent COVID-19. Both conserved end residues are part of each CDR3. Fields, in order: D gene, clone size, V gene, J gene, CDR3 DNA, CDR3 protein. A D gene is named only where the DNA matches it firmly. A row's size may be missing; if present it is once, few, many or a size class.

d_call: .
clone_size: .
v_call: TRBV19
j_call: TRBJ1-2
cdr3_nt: TGTGCCACAACGGGGGGGTTTTTCTATGGCTACACCTTC
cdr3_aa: CATTGGFFYGYTF

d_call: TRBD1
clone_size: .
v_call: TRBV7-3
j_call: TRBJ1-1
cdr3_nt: TGTGCCAGCAGCTTAGAGGGACAGGGGATGTTCACTGAAGCTTTCTTT
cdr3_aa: CASSLEGQGMFTEAFF

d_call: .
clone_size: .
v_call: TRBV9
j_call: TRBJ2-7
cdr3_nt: TGTGCCAGCAGCCCCAGCCGGCAGGGTTCGGACGAGCAGTACTTC
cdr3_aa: CASSPSRQGSDEQYF

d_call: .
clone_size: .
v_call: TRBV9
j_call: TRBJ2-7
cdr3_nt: TGTGCCAGCAGCGTAGGAGGGTCCTCCTACGAGCAGTACTTC
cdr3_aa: CASSVGGSSYEQYF

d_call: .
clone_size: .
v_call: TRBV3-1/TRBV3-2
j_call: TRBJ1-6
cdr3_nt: TGTGCCAGCACCCCACAGGGAATGGTGAATTCACCCCTCCACTTT
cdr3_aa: CASTPQGMVNSPLHF

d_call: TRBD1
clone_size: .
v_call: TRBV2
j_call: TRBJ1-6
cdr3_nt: TGTGCCAGCATTTCAGGGGGAACCTCACCCCTCCACTTT
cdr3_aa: CASISGGTSPLHF

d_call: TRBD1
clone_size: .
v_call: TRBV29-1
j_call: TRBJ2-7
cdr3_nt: TGCAGCGTGATACAGGGGGCGCGGTACGAGCAGTACTTC
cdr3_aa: CSVIQGARYEQYF

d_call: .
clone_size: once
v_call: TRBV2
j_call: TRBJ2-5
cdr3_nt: TGTGCCAGCAGTGAATTGACAAACCAAGAGACCCAGTACTTC
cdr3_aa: CASSELTNQETQYF

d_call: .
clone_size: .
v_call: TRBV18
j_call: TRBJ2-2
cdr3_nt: TGTGCCAGCTCACCACCGGGGGGACGCGACACCGGGGAGCTGTTTTTT
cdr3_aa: CASSPPGGRDTGELFF

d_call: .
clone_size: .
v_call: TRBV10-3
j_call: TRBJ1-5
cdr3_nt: TGTGCCATCAGTGAGGGTGAGTCCAGGGGCAATCAGCCCCAGCATTTT
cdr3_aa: CAISEGESRGNQPQHF

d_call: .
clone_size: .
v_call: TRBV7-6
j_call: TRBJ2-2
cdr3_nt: TGTGCCAGCAGCTTAGGACCGGGCACCGGGGAGCTGTTTTTT
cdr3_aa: CASSLGPGTGELFF

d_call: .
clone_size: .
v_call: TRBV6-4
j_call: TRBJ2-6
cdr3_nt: TGTGCCAGCAGTCGGGAAGGAATTACATCTGGGGCCAACGTCCTGACTTTC
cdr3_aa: CASSREGITSGANVLTF

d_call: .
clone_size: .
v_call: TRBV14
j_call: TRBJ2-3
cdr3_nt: TGTGCCAGCAGCCAAGCGTTGGTAGCGAATACAGATACGCAGTATTTT
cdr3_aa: CASSQALVANTDTQYF

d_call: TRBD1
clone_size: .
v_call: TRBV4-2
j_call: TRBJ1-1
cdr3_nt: TGTGCCAGCAGCCTGGACAGGGGGAAGACTGAAGCTTTCTTT
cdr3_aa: CASSLDRGKTEAFF

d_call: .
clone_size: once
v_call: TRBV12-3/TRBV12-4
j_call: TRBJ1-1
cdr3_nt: TGTGCCAGCAGTAGCTTGACAGTACGAGCTTTCTTT
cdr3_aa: CASSSLTVRAFF

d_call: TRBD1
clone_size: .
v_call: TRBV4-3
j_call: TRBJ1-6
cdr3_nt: TGCGCCAGCAGCCAGGGACAGGGCTCCTATAATTCACCCCTCCACTTT
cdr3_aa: CASSQGQGSYNSPLHF

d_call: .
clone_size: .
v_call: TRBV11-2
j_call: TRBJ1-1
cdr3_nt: TGTGCCAGCAGCGTAACACAGGGCACTGAAGCTTTCTTT
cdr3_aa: CASSVTQGTEAFF

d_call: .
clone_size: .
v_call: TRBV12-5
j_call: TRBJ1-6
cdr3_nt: TGTGCTAGTGACTCTCGGAGGGCCATTCAATTTATTCGGAGGGCGAGCTCCTATAATTCACCCCTCCACTTT
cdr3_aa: CASDSRRAIQFIRRASSYNSPLHF

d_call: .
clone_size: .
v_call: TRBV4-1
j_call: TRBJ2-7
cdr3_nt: TGCGCCAGCAGCCAAGAGGTGACGGGGGGCCCCTACGAGCAGTACTTC
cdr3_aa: CASSQEVTGGPYEQYF

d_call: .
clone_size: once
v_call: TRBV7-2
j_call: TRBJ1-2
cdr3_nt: TGTGCCAGCAGCCTCAGAGAGGGCTCGGGCTACACCTTC
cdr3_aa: CASSLREGSGYTF

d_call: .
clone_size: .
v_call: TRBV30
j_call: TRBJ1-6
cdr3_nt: TGTGCCTGGAGTTATGCGAGCTCCTATAATTCACCCCTCCACTTT
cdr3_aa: CAWSYASSYNSPLHF

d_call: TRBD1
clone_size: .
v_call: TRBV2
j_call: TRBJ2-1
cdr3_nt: TGTGCCAGCAGTGGTCAGGGGGACGGTGAGCAGTTCTTC
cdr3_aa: CASSGQGDGEQFF

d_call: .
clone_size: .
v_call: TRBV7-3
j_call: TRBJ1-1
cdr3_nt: TGTGCCAGCAGCTTAACCCATCTAACTGAAGCTTTCTTT
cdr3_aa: CASSLTHLTEAFF

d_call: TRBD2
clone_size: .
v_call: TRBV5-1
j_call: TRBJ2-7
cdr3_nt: TGCGCCAGCAGCTTCTCGGGGGGCTCCTACGAGCAGTACTTC
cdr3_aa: CASSFSGGSYEQYF